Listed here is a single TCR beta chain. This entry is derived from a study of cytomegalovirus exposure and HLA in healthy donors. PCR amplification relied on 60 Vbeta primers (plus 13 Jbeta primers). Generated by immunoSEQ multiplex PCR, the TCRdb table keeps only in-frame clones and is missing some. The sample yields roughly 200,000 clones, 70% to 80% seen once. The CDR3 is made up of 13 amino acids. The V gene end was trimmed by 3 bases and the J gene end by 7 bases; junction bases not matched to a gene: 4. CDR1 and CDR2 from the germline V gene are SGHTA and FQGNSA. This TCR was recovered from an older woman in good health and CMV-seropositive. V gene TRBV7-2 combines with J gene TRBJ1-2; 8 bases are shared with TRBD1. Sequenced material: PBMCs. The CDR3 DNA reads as TGTGCCAGCAGCTTCGGACAGGGAGCTGGCTACACCTTC. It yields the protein CASSFGQGAGYTF.